The 20 T cell receptor beta chains below come from one sample, sequenced in a study of blood T cell repertoires in COVID-19. Sequenced by immunoSEQ multiplex PCR; TCRdb stores in-frame clones only, minus some. In the table there are about 160,000 clones, 65% to 85% of which are singletons. Sequencing was performed on peripheral blood. The receptor source for this set is an elderly woman with active or convalescent COVID-19.

The chain links TRBV3-1 (or the pseudogene TRBV3-2) to TRBJ2-5; D unclear. The CDR3 is 15 amino acids. Trimming shortened V by 2 bases and J by 4 bases, and 14 bases separated the two germline ends. The germline gives CDR1 LGHDT, CDR2 YNNKEL (reference sequence). This CDR3 reads CASSQTMTLGETQYF. The DNA for the CDR3 is TGTGCCAGCAGCCAAACAATGACACTCGGAGAGACCCAGTACTTC.

V gene TRBV4-1 combines with J gene TRBJ1-3, with D uncertain. Germline CDR1 reads MGHRA; CDR2 reads YSYEKL. Trimming left V 2 bases short and J 1 base short, with 9 bases between. This CDR3 comprises 15 residues. CDR3 in amino acids: CASSQWALSGNTIYF. In nucleotides, the CDR3 is TGCGCCAGCAGCCAATGGGCGTTATCTGGAAACACCATATATTTT.

This chain joins TRBV10-3 and TRBJ2-2, with a possible D match to TRBD2 (7 bases). V gave up 10 bases and J gave up 2 bases, with 20 bases separating them. CDR3 length equals 16 residues. CDR1 and CDR2 from the germline V gene are ENHRY and SYGVKD. This CDR3 reads CATRRGGGTNTGELFF. The CDR3 DNA is TGTGCCACCAGGAGAGGGGGAGGGACAAACACCGGGGAGCTGTTTTTT.

V and J are TRBV10-3 and TRBJ2-2; no clear D. Looked up from germline, CDR1 is ENHRY and CDR2 is SYGVKD. The CDR3 is made up of 15 amino acids. V gave up 4 bases and J gave up 1 base, with 10 bases separating them. The CDR3 DNA sequence: TGTGCCATCAGTGGGCAGTTGATGAACACCGGGGAGCTGTTTTTT. This gives the protein CAISGQLMNTGELFF.

This sequence joins TRBV4-3 and TRBJ1-1, with 7 bases fitting TRBD1. The CDR3 runs 15 residues. The V and J ends lost 4 bases and 0 bases, in that order; junction bases with no gene match: 5. From germline, CDR1 is LGHNA and CDR2 YSLEER. The CDR3 coding sequence is TGCGCCAGCAGCCGGGACAGAATGATGAACACTGAAGCTTTCTTT. Protein: CASSRDRMMNTEAFF.

This clone was detected only a few times. The V and J genes are TRBV19 and TRBJ1-2, with 7 bases lining up with TRBD1. This CDR3 spans 13 amino acids. Germline values: CDR1 LNHDA, CDR2 SQIVND (reference sequence). The V gene end was trimmed by 3 bases and the J gene end by 8 bases; junction bases not matched to a gene: 6. CDR3 bases: TGTGCCAGTAGTATGAACAGGGGATGGGGCTACACCTTC. This codes for CASSMNRGWGYTF. Variable domain in full (rest from reference TRBV19 and TRBJ1-2): DGGITQSPKYLFRKEGQNVTLSCEQNLNHDAMYWYRQDPGQGLRLIYYSQIVNDFQKGDIAEGYSVSREKKESFPLTVTSAQKNPTAFYLCASSMNRGWGYTFGSGTRLTVV.

This chain joins TRBV19 and TRBJ2-7; D not certain. The ends were cut back, 6 bases at V and 4 bases at J, with 13 bases in the middle. Germline CDR1 LNHDA, CDR2 SQIVND (reference sequence). This CDR3 region has 13 residues. The CDR3 DNA sequence: TGTGCCAGTAGCCCTGGTGACTTGTACGAGCAGTACTTC. Translation gives CASSPGDLYEQYF.

V and J are TRBV10-3 and TRBJ1-2, with TRBD1 matching 8 bases. Germline assignment: CDR1 ENHRY and CDR2 SYGVKD. The length of the CDR3 is 13 residues. V gave up 4 bases and J gave up 4 bases; unmatched junction bases: 2. The CDR3 region is CAISAGTGYGYTF. The CDR3 region has the DNA TGTGCCATCAGTGCCGGGACAGGCTATGGCTACACCTTC.

The rearrangement uses TRBV2 and TRBJ1-5; 9 nucleotides align to TRBD1. This CDR3 is built from 18 residues. Germline assignment: CDR1 SNHLY and CDR2 FYNNEI. Unmatched junction bases numbered 15, after V lost 8 bases and J lost 1 base. CDR3 in DNA: TGTGCCAGCGGCGCGGTTGGACAGGGGTTAATGAGCAATCAGCCCCAGCATTTT. It encodes CASGAVGQGLMSNQPQHF.

The V gene is TRBV18, the J gene TRBJ1-1; TRBD1 matches at 10 bases. CDR1 is KGHSH, CDR2 LQKENI, per germline. Germline trimming cut 0 bases from V and 4 bases from J; bases unmatched to any gene: 2. The CDR3 is made up of 15 amino acids. The DNA of the CDR3 is TGTGCCAGCTCACCACCGGGACAGGGGAGCACTGAAGCTTTCTTT. This translates into CASSPPGQGSTEAFF. The whole variable domain, filled in from reference TRBV18 and TRBJ1-1, reads NAGVMQNPRHLVRRRGQEARLRCSPMKGHSHVYWYRQLPEEGLKFMVYLQKENIIDESGMPKERFSAEFPKEGPSILRIQQVVRGDSAAYFCASSPPGQGSTEAFFGQGTRLTVV.

The rearrangement uses TRBV6-5 and TRBJ2-3, with a possible D match to TRBD1 (6 bases). Germline loops: CDR1 MNHEY, CDR2 SVGAGI. CDR3 length equals 14 residues. Trimming stripped 7 bases from V and 6 bases from J, with 17 bases between. CDR3 coding DNA: TGTGCCAGCAATCCAGGGGCGCGTCGGGATACGCAGTATTTT. This codes for CASNPGARRDTQYF.

This clone was counted only a few times. This chain joins TRBV6-6 and TRBJ1-1; 9 bases align to TRBD1. V gave up 7 bases and J gave up 6 bases; unmatched junction bases: 12. The CDR3 has 15 residues. CDR1 and CDR2 from the germline V gene are MNHNY and SVGAGI (reference sequence). This chain's CDR3 is CASTKGGTGQPEAFF. The CDR3 DNA reads as TGTGCCAGCACCAAGGGGGGGACAGGGCAGCCTGAAGCTTTCTTT.

The V gene is TRBV11-2, the J gene TRBJ1-6, with D hard to call. Germline CDR1 and CDR2: SGHAT and FQNNGV. CDR3 length: 15 residues. V lost 1 base and J lost 10, with 14 bases in between. CDR3 DNA: TGTGCCAGCAGCTTAGGCGCGTCAGTCGGGTCACCCCTCCACTTT. It yields the protein CASSLGASVGSPLHF.

V is TRBV18 and J is TRBJ2-3; no definite D call. The CDR3 is made up of 16 amino acids. V was shortened by 0 bases and J by 2 bases, with 12 bases between the two germline ends. Germline V CDR1 and CDR2: KGHSH, LQKENI. CDR3 sequence reads: CASSPPNSRSTDTQYF. In DNA form, the CDR3 reads TGTGCCAGCTCACCACCGAACTCGCGTTCCACAGATACGCAGTATTTT. The whole variable domain, remainder taken from reference TRBV18 and TRBJ2-3, is NAGVMQNPRHLVRRRGQEARLRCSPMKGHSHVYWYRQLPEEGLKFMVYLQKENIIDESGMPKERFSAEFPKEGPSILRIQQVVRGDSAAYFCASSPPNSRSTDTQYFGPGTRLTVL.

The rearrangement joins TRBV4-3 to TRBJ2-1; D is perhaps TRBD1 (7 bases). Trimming stripped 0 bases from V and 4 bases from J, with 13 bases between. Germline V gene lookup returns CDR1 LGHNA and CDR2 YSLEER. CDR3 length: 16 amino acids. In DNA form, the CDR3 reads TGCGCCAGCAGCCAAGATGGAGGGGGCGCGTACAATGAGCAGTTCTTC. Translation gives CASSQDGGGAYNEQFF.

The V call is TRBV7-2, the J call TRBJ2-7; D is undetermined. The V end lost 2 bases, the J end lost 7 bases, and 9 bases lay between the germline ends. The CDR3 is 12 residues long. Germline V CDR1 and CDR2: SGHTA, FQGNSA. The CDR3 region is CASSLSRREQYF. CDR3 in DNA: TGTGCCAGCAGCTTATCAAGGCGGGAGCAGTACTTC.

This clone is a singleton in its sample. The CDR3 reads CASSEIGGETQYF. DNA for the CDR3: TGCGCCAGCAGTGAAATCGGCGGGGAGACCCAGTACTTC. V is TRBV10-2 and J is TRBJ2-5; D possibly corresponds to TRBD2 (5 bases). CDR3 length equals 13 residues. V was cut by 3 bases and J by 5 bases, with 10 bases left in between. The germline gives CDR1 WSHSY, CDR2 SAAADI.

The genes are TRBV13 and TRBJ2-3; 10 bases are a match to TRBD2. CDR1 and CDR2 (germline): PRHDT, FYEKMQ (reference sequence). V lost 5 bases, J lost 5 bases, and 10 bases stayed unmatched. CDR3 length: 16 residues. For the CDR3, the DNA is TGTGCCAGCAGCCCGCCCACTAGCGGGGTAAAAGATACGCAGTATTTT. Protein product: CASSPPTSGVKDTQYF.

The genes are TRBV5-1 and TRBJ2-1; TRBD2 matches 8 bases. The ends lost 5 bases at V and 8 bases at J; junction bases unmatched: 9. Germline CDR1 SGHRS, CDR2 YFSETQ. The length of the CDR3 is 14 residues. In DNA, the CDR3 is TGCGCCAGCAGGGACAGTCCGGGAGGGTATGAGCAGTTCTTC. Translation gives CASRDSPGGYEQFF.

The chain carries TRBV19 and TRBJ1-4, with D unresolved. Germline loops: CDR1 LNHDA, CDR2 SQIVND (reference sequence). CDR3 length: 15 residues. The ends were cut back, 5 bases at V and 7 bases at J, with 17 bases in the middle. Here the CDR3 reads CASSVYIPGGEKLFF. CDR3 nucleotide sequence: TGTGCCAGTAGTGTTTACATCCCTGGCGGTGAAAAACTGTTTTTT. Drawing the rest from reference TRBV19 and TRBJ1-4, the complete variable domain is DGGITQSPKYLFRKEGQNVTLSCEQNLNHDAMYWYRQDPGQGLRLIYYSQIVNDFQKGDIAEGYSVSREKKESFPLTVTSAQKNPTAFYLCASSVYIPGGEKLFFGSGTQLSVL.